This passage covers 2 T cell receptor beta chains from one sample sequenced in a study of shared clonotypes between healthy human individuals. Method: immunoSEQ multiplex PCR; TCRdb's copy keeps in-frame clones and lacks some. The repertoire holds roughly 380,000 clones, with approximately 96% as singletons. Sequenced material: memory CD8+ T cells sorted from blood. Subset in this sample: CD45RO+ cells pooled with CCR7-negative TemRA cells. The receptors derive from a man younger than 45 in good health.

V and J are TRBV6-5 and TRBJ2-5; 7 bases map to TRBD1. Germline trimming cut 6 bases from V and 7 bases from J; bases unmatched to any gene: 11. Germline values: CDR1 MNHEY, CDR2 SVGAGI. This CDR3 has 14 amino acids. This CDR3 reads CASRRGQTSWTQYF. The DNA for the CDR3 is TGTGCCAGCAGAAGGGGACAGACCTCATGGACCCAGTACTTC.

The chain uses TRBV4-1 and TRBJ2-7; no clear D gene. Trimming shortened V by 0 bases and J by 6 bases, and 9 bases separated the two germline ends. CDR3 size: 13 residues. Germline V gives CDR1 MGHRA, CDR2 YSYEKL. CDR3: CASSQDPWGEQYF. CDR3 DNA: TGCGCCAGCAGCCAAGATCCGTGGGGCGAGCAGTACTTC.